A selection of T cell receptor beta chains follows, all from one sample in a study of chemoradiotherapy in HPV16-positive cancers. Sequencing was performed with immunoSEQ multiplex PCR; in TCRdb, only in-frame clones are kept and a portion is missing. The sample lists about 5,700 clones, just over 90% occurring once. Source: blood, taken from a patient who underwent chemoradiotherapy. The origin of the receptors is a human donor with HPV-associated anogenital cancer. The CDR3 runs from the conserved cysteine through the conserved F or W.

V,J,CDR3
TRBV5-6,TRBJ2-7,CASSGGVGQFYEQYF
TRBV4-3,TRBJ1-6,CASSQRTGFNSPLHF
TRBV15,TRBJ2-5,CATSRDSQETQYF
TRBV15,TRBJ1-5,CATSRTGGVGYNQPQHF
TRBV15,TRBJ2-5,CATSRGASGGHQETQYF
TRBV7-9,TRBJ1-1,CASSLGGPPEAFF
TRBV4-3,TRBJ2-1,CASSQDRGATLGNEQFF
TRBV13,TRBJ2-3,CASSLKQGTDTQYF
TRBV6-1,TRBJ1-1,CASSEARGGSTEAFF
TRBV28,TRBJ1-2,CASRLQGPYGYTF
TRBV28,TRBJ2-3,CASRGGGSADTQYF
TRBV29-1,TRBJ2-4,CSVETANIQYF
TRBV19,TRBJ1-5,CASSVDRAKSGDQPQHF
TRBV7-3,TRBJ2-5,CASSFFGESETQYF
TRBV7-2,TRBJ2-2,CASIYTGPHSGELFF
TRBV6-5,TRBJ2-5,CASSSAGWGETQYF
TRBV5-6,TRBJ1-5,CASSLGRGLWQPQHF
TRBV21-1,TRBJ2-5,CASSKEDRDETQYF
TRBV28,TRBJ1-2,CASSFGGVGYGYTF
TRBV4-3,TRBJ1-4,CASSQGGVGEKLFF
TRBV27,TRBJ1-2,CASSLDRRNYGYTF
TRBV15,TRBJ1-4,CATSRAPNYNEKLFF
TRBV19,TRBJ1-5,CASRGGTGLRGPQHF